These 14 T cell receptor beta chains share one sample of origin, sequenced in a study of T cell responses to AZD1222 COVID-19 vaccine. Sequencing was performed with immunoSEQ multiplex PCR; in TCRdb, only in-frame clones are kept and a portion is missing. The sample includes roughly 180,000 clones, approximately 89% of them seen just once. The source was peripheral blood, collected 28 days after the second AZD1222 dose. These receptors were obtained from an adult who received the AZD1222 COVID-19 vaccine.

The J gene is TRBJ2-3, the V gene TRBV10-3; 8 bases fit TRBD1. The V gene's germline CDR1 is ENHRY and CDR2 SYGVKD. Trimming cost V 10 bases and J 6 bases; bases outside gene matches: 9. The CDR3 loop spans 13 amino acids. The CDR3 coding sequence is TGTGCCACCGGACAGGGAGGTAGGGATACGCAGTATTTT. Its protein product is CATGQGGRDTQYF.

The chain is built from TRBV11-3 and TRBJ1-1; TRBD1 matches 7 bases. Germline V lookup: CDR1 SGHNT, CDR2 YENEEA. The CDR3 loop spans 14 amino acids. V lost 2 bases, J lost 5 bases, and 5 bases stayed unmatched. CDR3 amino acids: CASSLQGDRTEAFF. In DNA, the CDR3 is TGTGCCAGCAGCTTACAGGGGGATCGTACTGAAGCTTTCTTT.

The chain employs TRBV7-2 and TRBJ2-1, with a tentative D call TRBD2 (5 bases). The CDR3 contains 15 residues. Trimming removed 1 base from V and 0 bases from J, with 7 bases in between. Per the germline V gene, CDR1 is SGHTA and CDR2 is FQGNSA. CDR3 sequence reads: CASSLVGSSYNEQFF. The CDR3 DNA reads TGTGCCAGCAGCTTAGTTGGGAGCTCCTACAATGAGCAGTTCTTC.

The chain uses TRBV30 and TRBJ1-3, with 9 positions matching TRBD1. There are 14 residues in the CDR3. In germline, CDR1 is GTSNPN, CDR2 SVGIG (reference sequence). The V gene end was trimmed by 3 bases and the J gene end by 4 bases; junction bases not matched to a gene: 4. CDR3 amino acids: CAWSTGQGGNTIYF. CDR3 coding DNA: TGTGCCTGGAGCACGGGACAGGGAGGAAACACCATATATTTT.

Only a few counts were recorded for this clone. The J gene is TRBJ2-3, the V gene TRBV7-9, with TRBD2 matching 12 bases. CDR3 length: 18 residues. The germline V gene encodes CDR1 SEHNR and CDR2 FQNEAQ (reference sequence). Losses at the gene ends were 3 bases for V and 6 bases for J; bases not matched to a gene: 13. The DNA for the CDR3 is TGTGCCAGCAGCTTTCTGTTCGGACTAGCGGGACACGGGGATACGCAGTATTTT. It encodes CASSFLFGLAGHGDTQYF.

J is TRBJ2-5 and V is TRBV2; the match to TRBD2 covers 10 bases. Losses at the gene ends were 6 bases for V and 4 bases for J; bases not matched to a gene: 8. Germline lookup yields CDR1 SNHLY and CDR2 FYNNEI. The CDR3 runs to 15 residues. In DNA form, the CDR3 reads TGTGCCAGCAGAACCGGCGGACTAGCGGTAGAGACCCAGTACTTC. As protein: CASRTGGLAVETQYF. Complete variable domain (other parts from reference TRBV2 and TRBJ2-5): EPEVTQTPSHQVTQMGQEVILRCVPISNHLYFYWYRQILGQKVEFLVSFYNNEISEKSEIFDDQFSVERPDGSNFTLKIRSTKLEDSAMYFCASRTGGLAVETQYFGPGTRLLVL.

This clone occurred a few times. J is TRBJ2-7 and V is TRBV9; 7 bases are a match to TRBD1. Germline V gene data show CDR1 as SGDLS and CDR2 as YYNGEE. The junction had 14 bases not matched to a gene; V was cut back by 4 bases and J by 4 bases. The CDR3 covers 16 residues. CDR3 sequence: CASSPYYQGERYEQYF. DNA of the CDR3: TGTGCCAGCAGCCCCTATTACCAGGGGGAAAGGTACGAGCAGTACTTC.

This chain joins TRBV5-1 and TRBJ2-3; 10 nucleotides agree with TRBD2. This CDR3 is built from 16 residues. V shed 2 bases, J shed 5 bases, and the junction held 8 bases outside the gene matches. Germline-derived CDR1 and CDR2 are SGHRS and YFSETQ. The chain's CDR3 is CASSFTSGGAEDTQYF. The DNA for the CDR3 is TGCGCCAGCAGCTTTACCAGCGGGGGGGCTGAAGATACGCAGTATTTT. The entire variable domain, with the rest obtained from reference TRBV5-1 and TRBJ2-3, is as follows: KAGVTQTPRYLIKTRGQQVTLSCSPISGHRSVSWYQQTPGQGLQFLFEYFSETQRNKGNFPGRFSGRQFSNSRSEMNVSTLELGDSALYLCASSFTSGGAEDTQYFGPGTRLTVL.

This clone was observed once. This chain uses TRBV7-2 with TRBJ2-3; 16 nucleotides line up with TRBD2. Germline V gene sequence: CDR1 SGHTA, CDR2 FQGNSA. The V gene end was trimmed by 4 bases and the J gene end by 5 bases; junction bases not matched to a gene: 9. This CDR3 comprises 18 residues. The CDR3 sequence: CASSYSGTSGRAKDTQYF. CDR3 coding DNA: TGTGCCAGCAGCTACTCCGGGACTAGCGGGAGGGCCAAAGATACGCAGTATTTT.

V usage is TRBV4-3 and J usage is TRBJ1-6, with D perhaps matching TRBD1 (5 bases). V was pared by 0 bases and J by 10 bases, with 16 bases between. Germline V CDR1 and CDR2: LGHNA, YSLEER. The CDR3 runs to 16 residues. CDR3 DNA sequence: TGCGCCAGCAGCCAAGAGAAGACAGTTGTCAGGTCACCCCTCCACTTT. The encoded protein is CASSQEKTVVRSPLHF.

Only one count was recorded for this clone. This chain uses TRBV9 with TRBJ1-4; 9 nucleotides agree with TRBD1. V shed 0 bases, J shed 7 bases, and the junction held 4 bases outside the gene matches. The CDR3 extends over 15 amino acids. Germline V gene data show CDR1 as SGDLS and CDR2 as YYNGEE. DNA for the CDR3: TGTGCCAGCAGCGTAGATCGACAGGGGGTTGAAAAACTGTTTTTT. It translates to CASSVDRQGVEKLFF.

In DNA form, the CDR3 reads TGTGCCAGCAAACTAGACAGGGACACCTACAATGAGCAGTTCTTC. Its translation is CASKLDRDTYNEQFF. The rearrangement joins TRBV6-5 to TRBJ2-1; 7 positions match TRBD1. With 7 bases clipped from V and 2 bases from J, the junction kept 8 bases outside the gene matches. Germline-derived CDR1 and CDR2 are MNHEY and SVGAGI. This CDR3 contains 15 residues.

The chain recombines TRBV3-1 (or the pseudogene TRBV3-2) with TRBJ1-2, with D possibly TRBD1 on 5 matching bases. Germline CDR1 is LGHDT and CDR2 is YNNKEL (reference sequence). CDR3 length: 16 amino acids. V lost 2 bases to trimming and J lost 0 bases, with 13 bases between them. The CDR3 here is CASSQWVTGANYGYTF. In DNA form, the CDR3 reads TGTGCCAGCAGCCAATGGGTTACGGGGGCTAACTATGGCTACACCTTC.

This clone came up once. The gene calls are TRBV19 and TRBJ1-1; 7 bases line up with TRBD1. The CDR3 is 14 residues long. Trimming cost V 9 bases and J 1 base; bases outside gene matches: 8. The germline V gene encodes CDR1 LNHDA and CDR2 SQIVND (reference sequence). CDR3 bases: TGTGCCAGCCGAACCGGGACAGAGAACACTGAAGCTTTCTTT. This gives the protein CASRTGTENTEAFF.